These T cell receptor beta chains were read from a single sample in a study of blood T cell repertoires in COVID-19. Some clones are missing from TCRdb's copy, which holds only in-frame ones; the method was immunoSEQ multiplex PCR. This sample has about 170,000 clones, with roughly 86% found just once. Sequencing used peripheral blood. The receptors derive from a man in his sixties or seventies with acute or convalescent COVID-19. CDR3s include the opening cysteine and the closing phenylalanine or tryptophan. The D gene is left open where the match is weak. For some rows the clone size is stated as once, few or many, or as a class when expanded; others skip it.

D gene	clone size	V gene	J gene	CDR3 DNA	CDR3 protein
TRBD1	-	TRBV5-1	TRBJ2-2	TGCGCCAGCAGCCCCGCCGGACAGGCCGGGACCGGGGAGCTGTTTTTT	CASSPAGQAGTGELFF
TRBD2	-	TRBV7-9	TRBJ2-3	TGTGCCAGCAGCCCGTGGGCGGGAGGAACAGATACGCAGTATTTT	CASSPWAGGTDTQYF
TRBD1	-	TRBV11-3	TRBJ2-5	TGTGCCAGCAGGGGACAGGGACAAGAGACCCAGTACTTC	CASRGQGQETQYF
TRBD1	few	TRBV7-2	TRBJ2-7	TGTGCCAGCAGCTTACGGTTCGTAGGGACAGTGCCCTACGAGCAGTACTTC	CASSLRFVGTVPYEQYF
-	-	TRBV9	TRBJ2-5	TGTGCCAGCAGCTTAGGAACTCCACCCTGGGAGACCCAGTACTTC	CASSLGTPPWETQYF
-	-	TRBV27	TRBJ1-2	TGTGCCAGCAAGGAGGGTATGGGCTACACCTTC	CASKEGMGYTF
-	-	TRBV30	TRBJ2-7	TGTGCCTGGAGTGTAGATCAGGGATACTTCTACGAGCAGTACTTC	CAWSVDQGYFYEQYF
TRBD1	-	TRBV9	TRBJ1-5	TGTGCCAGCAGCTTGACAGGGGGCAATCAGCCCCAGCATTTT	CASSLTGGNQPQHF
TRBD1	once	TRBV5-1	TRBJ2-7	TGCGCCAGCAGCTCCAGACAGGGTGCCTACGAGCAGTACTTC	CASSSRQGAYEQYF
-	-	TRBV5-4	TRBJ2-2	TGTGCCAGCAGCTTGGTTCCAGGGTCGGACACCGGGGAGCTGTTTTTT	CASSLVPGSDTGELFF
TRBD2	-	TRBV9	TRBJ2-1	TGTGCCAGCAGCGCGTGGGAGGGATCCTACAATGAGCAGTTCTTC	CASSAWEGSYNEQFF
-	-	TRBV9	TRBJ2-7	TGTGCCAGCAGCGTAGCCTACGGGGGAAACTACGAGCAGTACTTC	CASSVAYGGNYEQYF
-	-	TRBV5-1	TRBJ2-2	TGCGCCAGCAACCCAGGGACTTTCAACACCGGGGAGCTGTTTTTT	CASNPGTFNTGELFF
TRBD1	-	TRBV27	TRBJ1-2	TGTGCCAGCAGGAGAACCGGGACAGGGAGATATTATTATGGCTACACCTTC	CASRRTGTGRYYYGYTF
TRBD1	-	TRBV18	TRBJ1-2	TGTGCCAGCTCATCAACAGGGGGACAAATTAACTTAGGCTACACCTTC	CASSSTGGQINLGYTF
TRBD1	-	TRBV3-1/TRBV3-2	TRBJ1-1	TGTGCCAGCAGCCTCAGGGGGACTTTGAACACTGAAGCTTTCTTT	CASSLRGTLNTEAFF
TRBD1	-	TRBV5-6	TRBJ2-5	TGTGCCAGCAGCTTGTTACGGGACAGGGGGCGCGAGACCCAGTACTTC	CASSLLRDRGRETQYF
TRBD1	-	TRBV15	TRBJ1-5	TGTGCCACCAGCAGAGGGGCAGGTTGGGTCGGACAGGGAGGTAATCAGCCCCAGCATTTT	CATSRGAGWVGQGGNQPQHF
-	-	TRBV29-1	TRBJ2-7	TGCAGCGTTCACTTTACAGGGAACCCTGGGCAGTACTTC	CSVHFTGNPGQYF
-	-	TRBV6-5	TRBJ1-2	TGTGCCAGCGGGAGGGTATCCGGTGGCTACACCTTC	CASGRVSGGYTF
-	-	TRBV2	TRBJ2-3	TGTGCCAGCAGTGCTAGCACAGATACGCAGTATTTT	CASSASTDTQYF
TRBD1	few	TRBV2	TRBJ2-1	TGTGCCAGCAGTGAAGGGCAGGGGGCAAGAAATGAGCAGTTCTTC	CASSEGQGARNEQFF